This T cell receptor (beta chain) was captured by sequencing in a study of a mutant IDH1 vaccine in newly diagnosed glioma. At the level of the study: Onset of vaccination occurred 4-6 weeks following radiotherapy alone, or with temozolomide cycles. Previous treatment comprised radiotherapy, temozolomide, or both, mostly both. Study-level points and caveats: Vaccine-induced responses were seen in roughly 93% of patients, spanning several MHC alleles. Whatever changes occurred in top peripheral T cell clonotypes seemed unrelated to pseudoprogression.

Documented time point: week 11, during vaccination. The study gave 300 ug of mutant IDH1 20-mer peptide per vaccine dose, with topical imiquimod. Points on this clone: Its antigen remains unidentified.

TCRdb's table, derived via immunoSEQ multiplex PCR, lists solely in-frame clones and lacks some. The data hold approximately 24,000 clones, with about 77% observed a single time. This CDR3 spans 15 amino acids. The germline gives CDR1 MNHNS, CDR2 SASEGT. Deletions cut 7 bases from V and 5 bases from J, with 18 bases between. This TCR was sampled from a woman aged 18-30 years with glioma. The V and J genes are TRBV6-1 and TRBJ2-1; a possible D gene is TRBD2 (6 bases). The sample in question was PBMCs, obtained from a glioma patient whose treatment included an IDH1 peptide vaccine. CDR3 in DNA: TGTGCCAGCACCGAAGAGGCTAGGACTAACAATGAGCAGTTCTTC. It yields the protein CASTEEARTNNEQFF.